This T cell receptor (beta chain) was sequenced for a study of shared clonotypes between healthy human individuals. V was shortened by 1 base and J by 3 bases, with 8 bases between the two germline ends. Germline V gene lookup returns CDR1 SGHKS and CDR2 YYEKEE (reference sequence). The CDR3 loop spans 14 amino acids. The protocol was immunoSEQ multiplex PCR, while the TCRdb copy is restricted to in-frame clones and leaves out a portion. This table holds about 1.1 million clones, 70% to 85% found once. Sequences were obtained from memory CD4+ T cells from PBMCs. The subset denotes: CD45RA-negative fraction. This clonotype originated in a man younger than 35 in good health. Some clones in this sample may be carry-over from other donors' samples. The chain combines TRBV5-5 with TRBJ1-5; D is ambiguous. CDR3 residues: CASSLYGHNQPQHF. Here the CDR3 DNA reads TGTGCCAGCAGCTTGTACGGCCACAATCAGCCCCAGCATTTT.